This paragraph reports one T cell receptor (beta chain). Its antigen remains unidentified. The germline gives CDR1 LNHDA, CDR2 SQIVND (reference sequence). This CDR3 is built from 13 residues. Trimming took off 6 bases at V and 0 bases at J, with 9 bases between the two ends. Profiled with immunoSEQ multiplex PCR; TCRdb holds only in-frame clones, not every one. This table has about 82,000 clones, around 89% appearing once. The source of the sample is a study of T cell responses to AZD1222 COVID-19 vaccine. Study-wide background: Analysis merged second doses at about 4 or about 12 weeks. Whole-study results and caveats: Unmutated variant regions reportedly attract nearly half of all spike-specific TCRs. Regions 160-218 and 743-854 dominated among vaccine-associated CD4 TCRs spanning spike. Only a handful of AZD1222 recipients tested seropositive at baseline.

This chain connects TRBV19 to TRBJ2-7; possibly TRBD1 or TRBD2 for D (6 bases each). This TCR came from an adult in good health. The sample was peripheral blood, taken on day 0 of AZD1222 vaccination. This chain's CDR3 is CASRRDNSYEQYF. The CDR3 DNA reads TGTGCCAGTAGGCGGGACAACTCCTACGAGCAGTACTTC.